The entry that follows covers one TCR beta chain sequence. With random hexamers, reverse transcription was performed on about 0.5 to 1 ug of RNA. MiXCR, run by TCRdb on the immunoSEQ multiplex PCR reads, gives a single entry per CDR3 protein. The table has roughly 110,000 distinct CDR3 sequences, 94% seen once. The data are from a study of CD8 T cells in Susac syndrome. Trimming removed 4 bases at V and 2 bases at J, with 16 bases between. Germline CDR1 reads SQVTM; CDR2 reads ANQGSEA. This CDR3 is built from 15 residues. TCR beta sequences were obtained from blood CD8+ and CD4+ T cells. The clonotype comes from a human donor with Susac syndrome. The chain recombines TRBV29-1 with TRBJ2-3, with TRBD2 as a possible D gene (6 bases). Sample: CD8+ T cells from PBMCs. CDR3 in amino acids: CSVVSASEYTDTQYF. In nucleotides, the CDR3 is TGCAGCGTTGTGTCGGCTAGCGAGTACACAGATACGCAGTATTTT.